The 9 T cell receptor beta chains below were found in one sample sequenced in a study of Ad26.COV2.S vaccination and SARS-CoV-2 variants. The table came from immunoSEQ multiplex PCR; TCRdb's copy has only in-frame clones and leaves some out. There are around 340,000 clones in the sample; 80% to 90% occur only once, and approximately 5% lies in the top ten. Treatment noted: roughly 19 received Ad26.COV2.S at low or high dose, single or two shots; five or six received placebo; per-sample allocation not given. Day 63 after the first injection of vaccine or placebo was the sampling time. The sequencing here drew on peripheral blood, taken in a trial of Ad26.COV2.S vaccine versus placebo. These receptors were obtained from a person aged 18-60 years who received the Ad26.COV2.S COVID-19 vaccine or a placebo.

CDR3 region: CAISPAGGPVADTQYF. CDR3 DNA: TGTGCCATCAGCCCAGCGGGAGGGCCAGTGGCAGATACGCAGTATTTT. V gene TRBV10-3 combines with J gene TRBJ2-3, with 10 bases lining up with TRBD2. Unmatched junction bases numbered 10, after V lost 6 bases and J lost 4 bases. Germline loops: CDR1 ENHRY, CDR2 SYGVKD. The CDR3 is 16 amino acids.

The chain is built from TRBV7-6 and TRBJ1-6; TRBD1 aligns across 9 bases. V lost 3 bases and J lost 7; bases outside the gene matches: 4. This CDR3 comprises 15 residues. Germline-derived CDR1 and CDR2 are SGHVS and FNYEAQ. The CDR3 nucleotides are TGTGCCAGCAGCTTGCGACAGGGGGGAAATTCACCCCTCCACTTT. It codes for CASSLRQGGNSPLHF.

This rearrangement joins TRBV2 to TRBJ2-3; no reliable D call. CDR1 and CDR2 (germline): SNHLY, FYNNEI. CDR3 length: 14 amino acids. The ends were cut back, 3 bases at V and 0 bases at J, with 7 bases in the middle. CDR3 sequence: CASSDSTSTDTQYF. The CDR3 region has the DNA TGTGCCAGCAGTGATTCGACTAGCACAGATACGCAGTATTTT.

This sequence joins TRBV27 and TRBJ2-1; maybe TRBD1 (5 bases). Germline CDR1 MNHEY, CDR2 SMNVEV (reference sequence). The CDR3 runs 17 residues. Trimming left V 3 bases short and J 0 bases short, with 15 bases between. The DNA for the CDR3 is TGTGCCAGCAGTTTTCTAGGGGCACTTTACTCCTACAATGAGCAGTTCTTC. Its translation: CASSFLGALYSYNEQFF.

The rearrangement joins TRBV7-9 to TRBJ2-7; TRBD1 might be the D (6 bases). The CDR3 contains 16 residues. Looked up from germline, CDR1 is SEHNR and CDR2 is FQNEAQ (reference sequence). Trimming took 1 base from V and 5 from J, leaving 18 bases between them. The CDR3 here is CASSLGSPTQGHEQYF. CDR3 nucleotides: TGTGCCAGCAGCTTAGGTTCCCCTACACAGGGCCACGAGCAGTACTTC. The entire variable domain, with the rest obtained from reference TRBV7-9 and TRBJ2-7, is as follows: DTGVSQNPRHKITKRGQNVTFRCDPISEHNRLYWYRQTLGQGPEFLTYFQNEAQLEKSRLLSDRFSAERPKGSFSTLEIQRTEQGDSAMYLCASSLGSPTQGHEQYFGPGTRLTVT.

The chain uses TRBV5-1 and TRBJ1-1; D remains unclear. The CDR3 is made up of 16 amino acids. Germline CDR1 is SGHRS and CDR2 is YFSETQ. The germline V and J ends were trimmed by 0 bases and 7 bases, with 19 bases remaining between them. For the CDR3, the DNA is TGCGCCAGCAGCTTGGAATTCGGACCCTCAGGTGGTGAAGCTTTCTTT. Protein: CASSLEFGPSGGEAFF.

The gene calls are TRBV18 and TRBJ2-1; 14 positions match TRBD2. The CDR3 is 15 residues long. Germline V gene lookup returns CDR1 KGHSH and CDR2 LQKENI. The V segment lost 4 bases and the J segment 7 bases; nucleotides outside the gene matches: 3. In DNA, the CDR3 is TGTGCCAGCTCACAAAGACTAGCGGGAGGGAATGAGCAGTTCTTC. Translation: CASSQRLAGGNEQFF.

V and J are TRBV18 and TRBJ2-3; 9 bases are shared with TRBD1. Germline trimming cut 8 bases from V and 2 bases from J; bases unmatched to any gene: 11. The CDR3 has 16 residues. Germline lookup yields CDR1 KGHSH and CDR2 LQKENI. Here the CDR3 DNA reads TGTGCCAGCGCGCGTGCCGGACAGGGGAACACAGATACGCAGTATTTT. This sequence encodes CASARAGQGNTDTQYF.

The genes are TRBV29-1 and TRBJ2-1; D perhaps matches TRBD2 (5 bases). Germline CDR1 reads SQVTM; CDR2 reads ANQGSEA. The CDR3 spans 14 residues. Trimming left V 4 bases short and J 6 bases short, with 16 bases between. The CDR3 nucleotides read TGCAGCGTTGTGTTGAGGGAGCTGGGCAATGAGCAGTTCTTC. Residues: CSVVLRELGNEQFF.